The rows below give T cell receptor beta chains drawn from one sample of a study of blood T cell repertoires in COVID-19. Some clones are missing from TCRdb's copy, which holds only in-frame ones; the method was immunoSEQ multiplex PCR. Of tens of thousands of clones in the sample, approximately 91% were seen once. Sequences were obtained from peripheral blood. All receptors come from a human donor in a cohort sampled during active COVID-19. Both conserved end residues are part of each CDR3. Fields, in order: J gene, D gene, clone size, CDR3 length, V gene, CDR3 DNA, CDR3 protein. D genes are given only for firm matches. Part of the rows lack a size; the others show once, few, many or a class for expanded clones.

j_call: TRBJ1-2
d_call: .
clone_size: .
cdr3_length: 14
v_call: TRBV6-6
cdr3_nt: TGTGCCAGCACCTTACCCCAGCGGGCAGATGGCTACACCTTC
cdr3_aa: CASTLPQRADGYTF

j_call: TRBJ2-2
d_call: .
clone_size: .
cdr3_length: 15
v_call: TRBV19
cdr3_nt: TGTGCCAGCCAGGTGGGAAGCGGGTACACCGGGGAGCTGTTTTTT
cdr3_aa: CASQVGSGYTGELFF

j_call: TRBJ2-7
d_call: .
clone_size: .
cdr3_length: 11
v_call: TRBV20-1
cdr3_nt: TGCAGTGCCACCCCTCGGTGGGAGCAGTACTTC
cdr3_aa: CSATPRWEQYF

j_call: TRBJ2-2
d_call: TRBD1
clone_size: .
cdr3_length: 15
v_call: TRBV9
cdr3_nt: TGTGCCAGCAGCGACGGGACAGGGAACACCGGGGAGCTGTTTTTT
cdr3_aa: CASSDGTGNTGELFF

j_call: TRBJ2-7
d_call: TRBD1
clone_size: .
cdr3_length: 15
v_call: TRBV3-1/TRBV3-2
cdr3_nt: TGTGCCAGCAGCCAAGGTTACAGGGGCCCCTACGAGCAGTACTTC
cdr3_aa: CASSQGYRGPYEQYF

j_call: TRBJ2-1
d_call: .
clone_size: .
cdr3_length: 16
v_call: TRBV10-1
cdr3_nt: TGCGCCAGCAGTGAGAGGCAGGGCGGAGGGGACAATGAGCAGTTCTTC
cdr3_aa: CASSERQGGGDNEQFF

j_call: TRBJ1-6
d_call: .
clone_size: .
cdr3_length: 15
v_call: TRBV4-1
cdr3_nt: TGCGCCAGCAGCCCAGGACTAAATAACATTCAACCCCTCCACTTT
cdr3_aa: CASSPGLNNIQPLHF

j_call: TRBJ2-3
d_call: TRBD2
clone_size: .
cdr3_length: 18
v_call: TRBV18
cdr3_nt: TGTGCCAGCTCACCGCGGTTGGGGCTAGCGGGGACGGCAGATACGCAGTATTTT
cdr3_aa: CASSPRLGLAGTADTQYF

j_call: TRBJ2-3
d_call: TRBD2
clone_size: once
cdr3_length: 17
v_call: TRBV4-2
cdr3_nt: TGTGCCAGCAGCCAAGATAAGGGACTAGCGGGGCCCAGACCGCAGTATTTT
cdr3_aa: CASSQDKGLAGPRPQYF

j_call: TRBJ2-3
d_call: TRBD2
clone_size: .
cdr3_length: 16
v_call: TRBV6-2/TRBV6-3
cdr3_nt: TGTGCCAGCAGTATTGGGACTAGCGGGCCCACAGATACGCAGTATTTT
cdr3_aa: CASSIGTSGPTDTQYF

j_call: TRBJ2-2
d_call: .
clone_size: .
cdr3_length: 12
v_call: TRBV9
cdr3_nt: TGTGCCAGCAGCGTAACGAAACATAAGCTGTTTTTT
cdr3_aa: CASSVTKHKLFF

j_call: TRBJ1-1
d_call: .
clone_size: once
cdr3_length: 13
v_call: TRBV6-2/TRBV6-3
cdr3_nt: TGTGCCAGCAGTTACTCCTTCCCCGGGGAAGCTTTCTTT
cdr3_aa: CASSYSFPGEAFF

j_call: TRBJ2-7
d_call: TRBD2
clone_size: .
cdr3_length: 15
v_call: TRBV5-6
cdr3_nt: TGTGCCAGCAGCTCGAGACTAGCGGGGGGTGATGAGCAGTACTTC
cdr3_aa: CASSSRLAGGDEQYF

j_call: TRBJ2-7
d_call: TRBD1
clone_size: .
cdr3_length: 16
v_call: TRBV7-8
cdr3_nt: TGTGCCAGCAGCCCACGGACCCTCGGACAGGCCCACGAGCAGTACTTC
cdr3_aa: CASSPRTLGQAHEQYF

j_call: TRBJ1-5
d_call: .
clone_size: .
cdr3_length: 14
v_call: TRBV4-3
cdr3_nt: TGCGCCAGCAGCCTTTCGGTCCACAATCAGCCCCAGCATTTT
cdr3_aa: CASSLSVHNQPQHF

j_call: TRBJ2-5
d_call: TRBD2
clone_size: few
cdr3_length: 15
v_call: TRBV30
cdr3_nt: TGTGCCTGGAGCCGTGGCGGGGGGCCCCAAGAGACCCAGTACTTC
cdr3_aa: CAWSRGGGPQETQYF